A single sample is the source of the 4 T cell receptor beta chains below, sequenced in a study of shared clonotypes between healthy human individuals. TCRdb's table, derived via immunoSEQ multiplex PCR, lists solely in-frame clones and lacks some. The table has about 2 million clones, about 95% seen once. Naive CD8 cells lacked CD45RO, underwent positive selection for CCR7 and left out terminally differentiated effector memory CD45RA+ cells. Sequenced material: naive CD8+ T cells sorted from blood. These receptors were obtained from a man younger than 35 in good health.

For this clone: Within the sample, other DNA sequences also encode this same CDR3. The chain couples TRBV27 to TRBJ2-7; D is undetermined. Trimming took 3 bases from V and 4 from J, leaving 10 bases between them. Germline CDR1 MNHEY, CDR2 SMNVEV (reference sequence). This CDR3 region has 13 residues. The CDR3 sequence: CASSFRDGYEQYF. CDR3 DNA sequence: TGTGCCAGCAGTTTCCGCGACGGATACGAGCAGTACTTC.

The rearrangement joins TRBV7-9 to TRBJ2-1; 11 bases line up with TRBD2. Per germline, CDR1 SEHNR and CDR2 FQNEAQ (reference sequence). The CDR3 extends over 15 amino acids. V was pared by 5 bases and J by 6 bases, with 6 bases of the junction left unmatched. Written as DNA, the CDR3 is TGTGCCAGCAGCCCCCCGGGACTAGCGGCCAATGAGCAGTTCTTC. Translation: CASSPPGLAANEQFF. The entire variable domain, with the rest obtained from reference TRBV7-9 and TRBJ2-1, is as follows: DTGVSQNPRHKITKRGQNVTFRCDPISEHNRLYWYRQTLGQGPEFLTYFQNEAQLEKSRLLSDRFSAERPKGSFSTLEIQRTEQGDSAMYLCASSPPGLAANEQFFGPGTRLTVL.

In DNA, the CDR3 is TGTGCCACCAGCAGAGATTATGAGGGCTCCTACGAGCAGTACTTC. Protein sequence: CATSRDYEGSYEQYF. This chain uses TRBV15 with TRBJ2-7; tentatively, D is TRBD2 (5 bases). Trimming stripped 0 bases from V and 0 bases from J, with 9 bases between. The germline V gene has CDR1 LNHNV and CDR2 YYDKDF (reference sequence). The CDR3 is 15 residues long.

The J gene is TRBJ2-1, the V gene TRBV4-1, with TRBD2 matching over 12 bases. The CDR3 loop spans 16 amino acids. Trimming took 3 bases from V and 10 from J; bases not matched to a gene: 10. Germline CDR1 MGHRA, CDR2 YSYEKL. Here the CDR3 reads CASSHPRELAGGEQFF. The CDR3 nucleotides read TGCGCCAGCAGCCACCCAAGGGAACTAGCGGGGGGAGAGCAGTTCTTC.